This T cell receptor beta chain is from a study of shared clonotypes between healthy human individuals. Study at large: A couple of women and three men aged 18 to 49 served as donors. Donors had three CD4 naive, three CD4 memory, two CD8 naive and one CD8 memory plate apiece. Study results and limitations: The study found about 5% of naive CD4 clonotypes shared across several donors. Researchers found naive subsets generally carried larger estimated richness than memory subsets.

Details on this clone: Its antigen is as yet unknown.

Here immunoSEQ multiplex PCR was the method, and the copy in TCRdb shows in-frame clones only, minus some. This sample carries some 1.4 million clones, more than 95% of them seen once, and the ten largest clones take roughly 1.1%. The receptor was isolated from a man in his thirties or forties in good health. Sequencing used naive CD4+ T cells sorted from blood. Specified subset: CD45RA+ positively selected.

CDR3 sequence: CASSGLAGLNTGELFF. The CDR3 DNA is TGTGCCAGCAGTGGACTAGCGGGGTTGAACACCGGGGAGCTGTTTTTT. V is TRBV9 and J is TRBJ2-2; 12 bases map to TRBD2. CDR3 length: 16 amino acids. Trimming took 5 bases from V and 1 from J; bases not matched to a gene: 3. Germline CDR1 is SGDLS and CDR2 is YYNGEE.